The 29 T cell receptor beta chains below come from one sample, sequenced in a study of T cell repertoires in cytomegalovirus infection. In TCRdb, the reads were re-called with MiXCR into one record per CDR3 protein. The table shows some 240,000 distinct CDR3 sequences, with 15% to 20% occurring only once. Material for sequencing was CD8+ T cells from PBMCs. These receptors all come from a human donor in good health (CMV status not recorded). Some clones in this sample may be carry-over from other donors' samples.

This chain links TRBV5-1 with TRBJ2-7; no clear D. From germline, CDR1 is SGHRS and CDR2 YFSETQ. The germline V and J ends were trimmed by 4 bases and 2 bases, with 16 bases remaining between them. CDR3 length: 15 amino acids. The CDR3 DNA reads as TGCGCCAGCAGCGTTGGATGGGGTCTCCCCTACGAGCAGTACTTC. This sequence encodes CASSVGWGLPYEQYF.

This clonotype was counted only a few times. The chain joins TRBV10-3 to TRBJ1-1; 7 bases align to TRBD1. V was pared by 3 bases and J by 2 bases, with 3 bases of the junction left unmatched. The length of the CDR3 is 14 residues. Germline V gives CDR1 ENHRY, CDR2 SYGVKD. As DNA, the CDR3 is TGTGCCATCAGTGACCGGGACAGCAACACTGAAGCTTTCTTT. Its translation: CAISDRDSNTEAFF.

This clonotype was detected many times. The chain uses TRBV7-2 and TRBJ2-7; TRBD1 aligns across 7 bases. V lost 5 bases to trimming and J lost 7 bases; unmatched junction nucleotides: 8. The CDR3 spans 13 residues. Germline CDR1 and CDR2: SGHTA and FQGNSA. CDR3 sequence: CASSHGTAREQYF. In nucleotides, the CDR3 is TGTGCCAGCAGCCACGGGACAGCTAGGGAGCAGTACTTC.

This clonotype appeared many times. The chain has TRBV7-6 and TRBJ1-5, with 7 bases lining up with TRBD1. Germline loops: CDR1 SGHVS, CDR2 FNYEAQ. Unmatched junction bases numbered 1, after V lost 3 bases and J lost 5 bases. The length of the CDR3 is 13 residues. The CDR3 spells CASSLGQYQPQHF. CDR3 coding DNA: TGTGCCAGCAGCTTGGGACAGTATCAGCCCCAGCATTTT.

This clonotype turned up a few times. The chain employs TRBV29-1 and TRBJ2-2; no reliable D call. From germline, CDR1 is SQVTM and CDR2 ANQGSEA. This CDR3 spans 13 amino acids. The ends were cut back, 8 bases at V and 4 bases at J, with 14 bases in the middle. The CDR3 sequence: CSPWTDRTGELFF. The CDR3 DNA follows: TGCAGCCCCTGGACGGACCGCACCGGGGAGCTGTTTTTT.

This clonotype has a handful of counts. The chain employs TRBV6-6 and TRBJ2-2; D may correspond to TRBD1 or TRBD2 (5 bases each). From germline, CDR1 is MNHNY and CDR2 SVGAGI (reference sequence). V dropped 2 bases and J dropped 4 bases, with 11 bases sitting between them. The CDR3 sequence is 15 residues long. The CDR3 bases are TGTGCCAGCAGTTACAGGGACGCAGGCACCGGGGAGCTGTTTTTT. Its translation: CASSYRDAGTGELFF.

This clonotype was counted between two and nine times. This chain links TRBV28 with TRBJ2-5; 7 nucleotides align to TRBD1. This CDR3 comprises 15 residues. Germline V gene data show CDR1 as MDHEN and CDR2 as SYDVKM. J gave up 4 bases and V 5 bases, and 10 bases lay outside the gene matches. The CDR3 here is CASSPGQERLETQYF. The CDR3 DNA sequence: TGTGCCAGCAGTCCTGGACAGGAACGCTTAGAGACCCAGTACTTC.

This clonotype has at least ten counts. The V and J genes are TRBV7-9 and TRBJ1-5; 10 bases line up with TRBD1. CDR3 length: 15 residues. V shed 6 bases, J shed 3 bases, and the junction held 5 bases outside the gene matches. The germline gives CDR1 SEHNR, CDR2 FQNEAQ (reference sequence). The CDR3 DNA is TGTGCCAGCAGTCTAGGACAGGGGGACAATCAGCCCCAGCATTTT. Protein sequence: CASSLGQGDNQPQHF.

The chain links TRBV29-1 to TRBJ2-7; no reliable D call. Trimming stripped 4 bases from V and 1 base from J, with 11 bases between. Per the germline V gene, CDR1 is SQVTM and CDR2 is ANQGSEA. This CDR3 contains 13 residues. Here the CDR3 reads CSVALGRSYEQYF. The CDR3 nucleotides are TGCAGCGTTGCGCTTGGCAGGTCCTACGAGCAGTACTTC.

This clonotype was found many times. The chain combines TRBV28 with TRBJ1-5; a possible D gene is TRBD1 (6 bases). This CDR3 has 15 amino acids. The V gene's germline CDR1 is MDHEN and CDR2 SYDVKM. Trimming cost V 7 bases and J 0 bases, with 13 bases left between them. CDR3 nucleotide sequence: TGTGCCAGCAATGACGACAGGCTTAGCAATCAGCCCCAGCATTTT. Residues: CASNDDRLSNQPQHF.

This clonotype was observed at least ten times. CDR3 sequence reads: CASSLASGQYVSSTDTQYF. CDR3 in DNA: TGTGCCAGCAGCTTGGCTTCGGGACAGTATGTTTCTAGCACAGATACGCAGTATTTT. The chain carries TRBV5-4 and TRBJ2-3; 7 bases map to TRBD1. The CDR3 is 19 residues long. Germline CDR1 SGHNT, CDR2 YYREEE (reference sequence). J lost 0 bases, V lost 0 bases, and 13 bases had no gene match.

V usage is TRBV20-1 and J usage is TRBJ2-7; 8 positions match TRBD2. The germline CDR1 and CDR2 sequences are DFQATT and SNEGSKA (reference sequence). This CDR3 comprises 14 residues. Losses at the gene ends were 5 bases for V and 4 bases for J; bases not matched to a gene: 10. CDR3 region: CSAPGTSGGYEQYF. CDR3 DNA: TGCAGTGCTCCCGGGACTAGTGGGGGATACGAGCAGTACTTC.

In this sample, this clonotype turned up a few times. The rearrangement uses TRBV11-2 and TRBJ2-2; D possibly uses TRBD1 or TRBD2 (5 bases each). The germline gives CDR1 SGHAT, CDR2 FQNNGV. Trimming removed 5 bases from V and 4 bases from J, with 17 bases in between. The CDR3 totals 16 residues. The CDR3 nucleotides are TGTGCCAGCAGCCCTTTTGTGGGGGAAGGCACCGGGGAGCTGTTTTTT. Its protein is CASSPFVGEGTGELFF.

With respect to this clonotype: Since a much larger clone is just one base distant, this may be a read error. The CDR3 region is CASSLDYRTTGASSYEQYF. The CDR3 nucleotides are TGTGCCAGCAGCTTAGATTATCGAACGACAGGGGCAAGCTCCTACGAGCAGTACTTC. J is TRBJ2-7 and V is TRBV7-2; 8 nucleotides line up with TRBD1. CDR1 and CDR2 (germline): SGHTA, FQGNSA. The CDR3 loop spans 19 amino acids. V shed 1 base and J 0 bases; nucleotides not matched to a gene: 14. Together with reference TRBV7-2 and TRBJ2-7, the CDR3 gives the full variable domain: GAGVSQSPSNKVTEKGKDVELRCDPISGHTALYWYRQSLGQGLEFLIYFQGNSAPDKSGLPSDRFSAERTGGSVSTLTIQRTQQEDSAVYLCASSLDYRTTGASSYEQYFGPGTRLTVT.

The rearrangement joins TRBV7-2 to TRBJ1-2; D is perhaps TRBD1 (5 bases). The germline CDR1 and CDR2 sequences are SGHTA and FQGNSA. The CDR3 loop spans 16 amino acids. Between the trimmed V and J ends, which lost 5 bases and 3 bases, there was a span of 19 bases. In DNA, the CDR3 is TGTGCCAGCAGCCCTCGTGAGGGACGGGAGGACTATGGCTACACCTTC. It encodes CASSPREGREDYGYTF.

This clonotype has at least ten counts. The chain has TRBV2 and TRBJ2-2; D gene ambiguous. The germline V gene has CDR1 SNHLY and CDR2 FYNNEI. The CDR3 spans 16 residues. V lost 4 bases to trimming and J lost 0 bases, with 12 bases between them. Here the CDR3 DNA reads TGTGCCAGCAGTGGTTGGCGAGACGCGAACACCGGGGAGCTGTTTTTT. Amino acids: CASSGWRDANTGELFF.

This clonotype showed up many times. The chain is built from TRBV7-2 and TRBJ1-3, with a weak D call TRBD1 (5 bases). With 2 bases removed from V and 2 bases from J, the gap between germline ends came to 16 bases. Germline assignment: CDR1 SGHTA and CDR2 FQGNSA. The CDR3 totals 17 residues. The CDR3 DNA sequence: TGTGCCAGCAGCTTATACTTCGAGACAGCGACTGGAAACACCATATATTTT. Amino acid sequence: CASSLYFETATGNTIYF.

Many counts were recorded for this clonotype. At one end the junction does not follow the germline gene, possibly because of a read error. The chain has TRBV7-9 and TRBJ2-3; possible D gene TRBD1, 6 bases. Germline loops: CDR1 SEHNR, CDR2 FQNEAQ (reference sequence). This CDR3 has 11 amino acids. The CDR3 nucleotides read TGTGCCAGCAGCTCCCGACAGGACCATCTCTTT. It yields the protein CASSSRQDHLF.

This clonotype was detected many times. This chain's CDR3 is CASVGQGTIGYTF. CDR3 in DNA: TGTGCCAGCGTGGGGCAGGGGACGATTGGCTACACCTTC. V usage is TRBV6-2 or TRBV6-3 and J usage is TRBJ1-2; D is perhaps TRBD1 (6 bases). Germline CDR1 reads MNHEY; CDR2 reads SVGEGT. Trimming took off 8 bases at V and 7 bases at J, with 17 bases between the two ends. The CDR3 is 13 amino acids.

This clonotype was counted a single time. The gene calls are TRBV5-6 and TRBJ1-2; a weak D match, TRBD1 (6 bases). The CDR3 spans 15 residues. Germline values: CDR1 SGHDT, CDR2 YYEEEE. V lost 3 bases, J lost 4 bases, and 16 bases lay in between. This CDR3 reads CASSWGAEEVYGYTF. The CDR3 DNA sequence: TGTGCCAGCAGCTGGGGGGCGGAAGAGGTCTATGGCTACACCTTC.

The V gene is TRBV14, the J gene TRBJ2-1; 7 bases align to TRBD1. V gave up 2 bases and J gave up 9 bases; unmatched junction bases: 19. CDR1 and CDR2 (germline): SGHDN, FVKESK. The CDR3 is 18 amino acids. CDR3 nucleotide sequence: TGTGCCAGCAGCCAAAGATGGCTCCGGGACAGCAAAGTGGGTGAGCAGTTCTTC. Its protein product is CASSQRWLRDSKVGEQFF.

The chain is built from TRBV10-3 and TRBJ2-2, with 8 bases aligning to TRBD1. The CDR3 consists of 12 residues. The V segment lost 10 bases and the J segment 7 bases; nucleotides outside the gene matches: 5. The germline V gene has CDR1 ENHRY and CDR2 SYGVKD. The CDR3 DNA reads TGTGCCACGACAGGGGACCACGGGGAGCTGTTTTTT. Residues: CATTGDHGELFF.

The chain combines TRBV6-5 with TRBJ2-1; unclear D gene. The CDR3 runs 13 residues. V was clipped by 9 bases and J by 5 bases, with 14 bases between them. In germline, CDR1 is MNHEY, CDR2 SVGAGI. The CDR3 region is CASRKDGNNEQFF. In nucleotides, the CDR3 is TGTGCCAGTCGGAAGGACGGAAACAATGAGCAGTTCTTC.

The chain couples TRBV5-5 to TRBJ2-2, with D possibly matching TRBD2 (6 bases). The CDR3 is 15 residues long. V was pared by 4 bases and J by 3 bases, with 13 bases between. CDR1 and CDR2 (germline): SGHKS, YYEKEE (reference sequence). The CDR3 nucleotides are TGTGCCAGCAGCAGGACTGGAGGGGACACCGGGGAGCTGTTTTTT. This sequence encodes CASSRTGGDTGELFF.

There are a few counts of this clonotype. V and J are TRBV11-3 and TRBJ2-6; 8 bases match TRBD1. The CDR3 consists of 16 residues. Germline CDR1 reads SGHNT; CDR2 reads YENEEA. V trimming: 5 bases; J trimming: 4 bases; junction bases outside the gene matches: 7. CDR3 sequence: CASSSWTGTGANVLTF. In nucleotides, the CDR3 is TGTGCCAGCAGCAGCTGGACAGGGACGGGGGCCAACGTCCTGACTTTC.

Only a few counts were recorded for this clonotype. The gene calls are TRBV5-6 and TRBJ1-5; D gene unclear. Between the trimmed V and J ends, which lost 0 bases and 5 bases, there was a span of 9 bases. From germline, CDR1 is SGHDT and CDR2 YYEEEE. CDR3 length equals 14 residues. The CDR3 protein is CASSLGWHDQPQHF. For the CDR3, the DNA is TGTGCCAGCAGCTTGGGATGGCATGATCAGCCCCAGCATTTT. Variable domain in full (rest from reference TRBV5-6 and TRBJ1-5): DAGVTQSPTHLIKTRGQQVTLRCSPKSGHDTVSWYQQALGQGPQFIFQYYEEEERQRGNFPDRFSGHQFPNYSSELNVNALLLGDSALYLCASSLGWHDQPQHFGDGTRLSIL.

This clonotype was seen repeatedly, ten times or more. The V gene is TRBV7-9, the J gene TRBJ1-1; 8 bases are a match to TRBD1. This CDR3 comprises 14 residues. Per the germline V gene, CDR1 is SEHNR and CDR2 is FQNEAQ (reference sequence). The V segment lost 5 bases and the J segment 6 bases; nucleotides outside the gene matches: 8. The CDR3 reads CASSPTGGLPEAFF. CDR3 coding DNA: TGTGCCAGCAGCCCTACAGGGGGGTTGCCTGAAGCTTTCTTT.

CDR3 region: CASSEGSSIYF. The CDR3 region has the DNA TGTGCCAGCAGCGAAGGGTCCTCCATATATTTT. The V call is TRBV5-6, the J call TRBJ1-3; no definite D call. V lost 4 bases to trimming and J lost 11 bases, with 10 bases between them. CDR3 length: 11 residues. CDR1 and CDR2 (germline): SGHDT, YYEEEE.

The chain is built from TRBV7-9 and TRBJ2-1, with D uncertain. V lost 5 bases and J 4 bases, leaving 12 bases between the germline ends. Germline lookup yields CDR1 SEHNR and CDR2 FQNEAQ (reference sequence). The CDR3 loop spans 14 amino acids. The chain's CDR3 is CASSPRSTYNEQFF. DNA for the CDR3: TGTGCCAGCAGCCCCCGTTCCACGTACAATGAGCAGTTCTTC.